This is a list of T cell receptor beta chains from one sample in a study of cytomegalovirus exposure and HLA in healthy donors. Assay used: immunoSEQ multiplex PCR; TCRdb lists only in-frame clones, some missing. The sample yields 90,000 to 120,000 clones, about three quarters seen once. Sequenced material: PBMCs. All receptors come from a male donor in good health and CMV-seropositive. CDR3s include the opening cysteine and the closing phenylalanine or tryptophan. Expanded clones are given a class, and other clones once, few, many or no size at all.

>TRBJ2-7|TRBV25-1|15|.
CASSDPGTAAYEQYF
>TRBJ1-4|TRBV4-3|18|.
CASSQGTGGLNEGEKLFF
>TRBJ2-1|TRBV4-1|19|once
CASSQESVAGGLPGDEQFF
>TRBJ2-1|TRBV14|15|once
CASSQDRGRVGEQFF
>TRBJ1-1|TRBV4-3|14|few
CASSQENRETEAFF
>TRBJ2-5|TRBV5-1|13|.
CASSPLAVETQYF
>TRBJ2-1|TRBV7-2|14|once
CASSLSGGYNEQFF
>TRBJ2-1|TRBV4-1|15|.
CASSQNRDIYNEQFF
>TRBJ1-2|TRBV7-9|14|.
CASSRAQGSHGYTF
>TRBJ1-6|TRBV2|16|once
CASSQQGITYNSPLHF
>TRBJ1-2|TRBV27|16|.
CASSPRTGPSNYGYTF
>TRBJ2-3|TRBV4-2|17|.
CASSQDRGGASTDTQYF
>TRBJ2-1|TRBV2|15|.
CAILPEGSSFNEQFF
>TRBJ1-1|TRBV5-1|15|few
CASSEGTGLNTEAFF
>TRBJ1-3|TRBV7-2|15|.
CASSSDRVIGNTIYF
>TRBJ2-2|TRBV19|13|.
CASSNGAAGELFF
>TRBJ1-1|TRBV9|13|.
CASSPSVNTEAFF
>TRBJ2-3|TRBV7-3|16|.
CASSRLGGASTDTQYF
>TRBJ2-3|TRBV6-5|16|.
CASSYRAGRILDTQYF
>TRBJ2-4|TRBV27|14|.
CASRSGQAENIQYF
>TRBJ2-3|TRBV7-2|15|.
CASSLSGQVTDTQYF
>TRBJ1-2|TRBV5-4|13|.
CASRAAGGYGYTF
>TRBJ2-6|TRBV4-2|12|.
CASSQPQGGLIF
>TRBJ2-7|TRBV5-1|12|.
CASSSTRLEQYF
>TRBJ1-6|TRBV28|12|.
CASSSGNSPLHF
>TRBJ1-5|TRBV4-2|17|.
CASSQESTGVRNQPQHF
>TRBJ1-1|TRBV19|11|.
CASSLQGEAFF
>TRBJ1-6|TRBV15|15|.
CATSLGGGAASPLHF